Sequencing of this TCR beta chain was carried out in a study of blood T cell repertoires in COVID-19. The CDR3 runs to 14 residues. V lost 0 bases and J lost 1, with 7 bases in between. Germline CDR1 SGDLS, CDR2 YYNGEE. The table came from immunoSEQ multiplex PCR; TCRdb's copy has only in-frame clones and leaves some out. This sample has some 130,000 clones, with around 80% found just once. The sequence derives from a woman aged 80 or older with acute or convalescent COVID-19. Sequencing was carried out using peripheral blood. The V and J genes are TRBV9 and TRBJ2-5; D call uncertain. The CDR3 protein is CASSVGRGQETQYF. The CDR3 region has the DNA TGTGCCAGCAGCGTAGGGCGCGGCCAAGAGACCCAGTACTTC.